This TCR beta chain was captured by sequencing in a study of regulatory T cells in long-lasting Graves disease. Whole-study results and caveats: Persistent disease samples used TRBV28, TRBJ1-2 and TRBJ2-5 preferentially. It was possible that the small sample size reduced accuracy.

V shed 6 bases, J shed 2 bases, and the junction held 2 bases outside the gene matches. Germline assignment: CDR1 WSHSY and CDR2 SAAADI. The CDR3 has 13 amino acids. Time point noted: newly diagnosed GD, antithyroid drugs for less than 3 months. PBMCs were the source of the RNA used for TCR sequencing. Construction of the TCR beta libraries employed iRepertoire HTBI primers in conjunction with Arm-PCR of CDR3 regions. Each CDR3 protein is one row after TCRdb ran MiXCR on the multiplex PCR reads. The sample consists of 250,000 to 300,000 distinct CDR3 sequences, about 17% of them appearing once. Details on this clonotype: Antigen: not known.

The data were also submitted as part of a second study, on T cells in Graves' hyperthyroidism and ophthalmopathy. That investigation notes: Absence of ophthalmopathy progression within 18 months defined stable Graves' hyperthyroidism. Carried out on the TCR CDR3, a first-round RT-PCR used the HTBI primer set.

V is TRBV10-2 and J is TRBJ1-2, with 8 positions matching TRBD1. The receptor's source is a woman in her 30s with Graves disease. Material: peripheral blood mononuclear cells (PBMCs), obtained at new diagnosis, from a patient treated with antithyroid drugs. CDR3 region: CASRRTGNYGYTF. In DNA form, the CDR3 reads TGCGCCAGCAGGAGGACAGGGAACTATGGCTACACCTTC.